These 27 T cell receptor beta chains came from one sample sequenced in a study of blood T cell repertoires in COVID-19. Libraries were prepared by immunoSEQ multiplex PCR; TCRdb keeps only in-frame clonotypes and omits some of them. The table lists fewer than 350,000 clones, 75% to 90% of them singletons. The source material was PBMCs or T cells enriched from blood (not recorded which). Receptor source: a man between 60 and 75 years old who had recovered from COVID-19.

J is TRBJ1-1 and V is TRBV28; no reliable D call. Germline V gene sequence: CDR1 MDHEN, CDR2 SYDVKM. The germline V and J ends were trimmed by 0 bases and 5 bases, with 10 bases remaining between them. The CDR3 contains 14 residues. CDR3 protein: CASSLWNRVTEAFF. CDR3 nucleotide sequence: TGTGCCAGCAGTTTATGGAACAGAGTAACTGAAGCTTTCTTT.

This chain uses TRBV5-1 with TRBJ1-3, with D perhaps matching TRBD1 (5 bases). V gave up 5 bases and J gave up 0 bases, with 15 bases separating them. Germline values: CDR1 SGHRS, CDR2 YFSETQ. This CDR3 region has 16 residues. Written as DNA, the CDR3 is TGCGCCAGCAGTTCGGGCGGGGCGAGCTCTGGAAACACCATATATTTT. Encoded protein: CASSSGGASSGNTIYF. The variable domain in full, with the rest retrieved from reference TRBV5-1 and TRBJ1-3, is KAGVTQTPRYLIKTRGQQVTLSCSPISGHRSVSWYQQTPGQGLQFLFEYFSETQRNKGNFPGRFSGRQFSNSRSEMNVSTLELGDSALYLCASSSGGASSGNTIYFGEGSWLTVV.

V usage is TRBV9 and J usage is TRBJ2-5; 16 nucleotides match TRBD2. The J segment lost 5 bases and the V segment lost 4 bases, leaving 5 bases of the junction unmatched. The CDR3 sequence is 16 residues long. Germline loops: CDR1 SGDLS, CDR2 YYNGEE. CDR3 sequence: CASSPGLAGGPETQYF. CDR3 in DNA: TGTGCCAGCAGCCCGGGACTAGCGGGAGGGCCGGAGACCCAGTACTTC. Looking up the rest from reference TRBV9 and TRBJ2-5 gives the full variable domain: DSGVTQTPKHLITATGQRVTLRCSPRSGDLSVYWYQQSLDQGLQFLIQYYNGEERAKGNILERFSAQQFPDLHSELNLSSLELGDSALYFCASSPGLAGGPETQYFGPGTRLLVL.

The rearrangement joins TRBV19 to TRBJ2-7, with TRBD1 identical over 8 bases. The CDR3 is 15 residues long. CDR1 is LNHDA and CDR2 is SQIVND in the germline V gene (reference sequence). The junction had 7 bases not matched to a gene; V was cut back by 4 bases and J by 2 bases. The CDR3 here is CASSKRGQDTYEQYF. The CDR3 coding sequence is TGTGCCAGTAGTAAACGGGGACAGGACACCTACGAGCAGTACTTC.

This chain joins TRBV27 and TRBJ1-1; D remains ambiguous. Trimming removed 2 bases from V and 0 bases from J, with 7 bases in between. Germline V gives CDR1 MNHEY, CDR2 SMNVEV (reference sequence). This CDR3 region has 14 residues. The CDR3 DNA reads as TGTGCCAGCAGTTTAAACGGTTTGAACACTGAAGCTTTCTTT. Amino acid sequence: CASSLNGLNTEAFF.

The chain employs TRBV9 and TRBJ1-6; D perhaps matches TRBD1 (5 bases). Trimming took off 1 base at V and 0 bases at J, with 8 bases between the two ends. Germline values: CDR1 SGDLS, CDR2 YYNGEE. CDR3 length: 16 residues. The CDR3 sequence: CASSVRGSSYNSPLHF. CDR3 DNA sequence: TGTGCCAGCAGCGTACGGGGGAGCTCCTATAATTCACCCCTCCACTTT.

The V call is TRBV4-3, the J call TRBJ1-4, with D tentatively TRBD1 (5 bases). V was cut by 0 bases and J by 7 bases, with 6 bases left in between. Germline V lookup: CDR1 LGHNA, CDR2 YSLEER. CDR3 length: 13 amino acids. Written as DNA, the CDR3 is TGCGCCAGCAGCCAAGACGGGGGTGAAAAACTGTTTTTT. Encoded protein: CASSQDGGEKLFF.

V and J are TRBV28 and TRBJ1-4, with D possibly TRBD1 on 6 matching bases. Looked up from germline, CDR1 is MDHEN and CDR2 is SYDVKM. The CDR3 loop spans 15 amino acids. Trimming stripped 7 bases from V and 7 bases from J, with 19 bases between. The CDR3 DNA reads as TGTGCCAGCAACCATTTGGAGGGAGGGGGTGAAAAACTGTTTTTT. Protein sequence: CASNHLEGGGEKLFF.

This clone occurred once. At the DNA level, this CDR3 is encoded by other sequences in the same sample as well. The chain combines TRBV5-1 with TRBJ2-2, with TRBD1 matching 10 bases. The germline gives CDR1 SGHRS, CDR2 YFSETQ. The trim removed 3 bases at V and 5 bases at J, leaving 1 base unmatched. This CDR3 is 14 amino acids long. The CDR3: CASSWGQGTGELFF. CDR3 nucleotide sequence: TGCGCCAGCAGCTGGGGACAGGGGACCGGGGAGCTGTTTTTT.

V and J are TRBV29-1 and TRBJ2-2, with 12 bases aligning to TRBD2. Per germline, CDR1 SQVTM and CDR2 ANQGSEA. The CDR3 length is 14 residues. The J segment lost 9 bases and the V segment lost 4 bases, leaving 6 bases of the junction unmatched. DNA of the CDR3: TGCAGCGTTGGAACGACTAGCGGGGGACGGGAGCTGTTTTTT. Protein product: CSVGTTSGGRELFF.

This chain connects TRBV5-1 to TRBJ2-5; 7 bases line up with TRBD1. V was clipped by 1 base and J by 2 bases; unmatched bases: 5. Germline V gene data show CDR1 as SGHRS and CDR2 as YFSETQ. The CDR3 contains 15 residues. The CDR3 DNA follows: TGCGCCAGCAGCTTGATTGGGACAGAACAAGAGACCCAGTACTTC. Amino acids: CASSLIGTEQETQYF.

This chain joins TRBV30 and TRBJ2-7; D is uncertain. The ends were cut back, 0 bases at V and 2 bases at J, with 5 bases in the middle. This CDR3 comprises 12 residues. Germline-derived CDR1 and CDR2 are GTSNPN and SVGIG (reference sequence). The CDR3 DNA follows: TGTGCCTGGAGTGTACAAGCCTACGAGCAGTACTTC. Amino acid sequence: CAWSVQAYEQYF.

The chain employs TRBV29-1 and TRBJ2-3; a possible D gene is TRBD1 (6 bases). The CDR3 totals 11 residues. Germline CDR1 is SQVTM and CDR2 is ANQGSEA. V lost 7 bases and J lost 4, with 9 bases in between. CDR3 nucleotide sequence: TGCAGCGCCAACAGGGCAGATACGCAGTATTTT. Translation: CSANRADTQYF.

The chain has TRBV19 and TRBJ2-3, with TRBD1 matching over 8 bases. The CDR3 has 15 amino acids. V shed 7 bases and J 2 bases; nucleotides not matched to a gene: 8. The germline V gene has CDR1 LNHDA and CDR2 SQIVND (reference sequence). CDR3 protein: CASTPTGAITDTQYF. CDR3 nucleotide sequence: TGTGCCAGTACCCCGACAGGGGCGATCACAGATACGCAGTATTTT.

The chain recombines TRBV12-3 or TRBV12-4 with TRBJ2-1; 7 bases are a match to TRBD2. The CDR3 is 13 amino acids. The trim removed 10 bases at V and 3 bases at J, leaving 6 bases unmatched. The CDR3 is CATSLADYNEQFF. The DNA of the CDR3 is TGTGCCACCTCCCTAGCGGACTACAATGAGCAGTTCTTC.

The chain uses TRBV9 and TRBJ2-2; possibly TRBD1 for D (5 bases). The CDR3 is 13 amino acids. V lost 5 bases to trimming and J lost 4 bases, with 9 bases between them. Germline-derived CDR1 and CDR2 are SGDLS and YYNGEE. CDR3 in DNA: TGTGCCAGCAGGAACAGGACCACCGGGGAGCTGTTTTTT. It is translated as CASRNRTTGELFF.

The V call is TRBV7-2, the J call TRBJ2-5, with TRBD2 identical over 15 bases. With V trimmed by 4 bases and J by 2 bases, 11 bases remained unmatched. Germline CDR1 reads SGHTA; CDR2 reads FQGNSA. The CDR3 contains 19 residues. The CDR3 nucleotides read TGTGCCAGCAGCTCCCTCCTACGGACTAGCGGGAGGGATCAAGAGACCCAGTACTTC. Translating it yields CASSSLLRTSGRDQETQYF.

The chain is built from TRBV9 and TRBJ1-1; a possible D gene is TRBD1 (6 bases). Germline V gene sequence: CDR1 SGDLS, CDR2 YYNGEE. There are 16 residues in the CDR3. V lost 0 bases and J 7 bases, leaving 19 bases between the germline ends. The CDR3 region is CASSVVSPGAHIEAFF. In DNA form, the CDR3 reads TGTGCCAGCAGCGTAGTTTCCCCAGGGGCTCACATTGAAGCTTTCTTT.

V and J are TRBV3-1 (or the pseudogene TRBV3-2) and TRBJ1-5; the D is unclear. CDR1 and CDR2 from the germline V gene are LGHDT and YNNKEL (reference sequence). V lost 0 bases and J lost 3, with 9 bases in between. The CDR3 runs 15 residues. The CDR3 nucleotides read TGTGCCAGCAGCCAAGATGGCACAGACAATCAGCCCCAGCATTTT. This encodes CASSQDGTDNQPQHF.

The chain couples TRBV19 to TRBJ1-1, with TRBD1 as a possible D gene (5 bases). CDR3 size: 14 residues. The V end was cut by 5 bases, the J end by 0 bases, with 10 bases between. CDR1 and CDR2 (germline): LNHDA, SQIVND (reference sequence). The CDR3 is CASSAHRLNTEAFF. The CDR3 bases are TGTGCCAGTAGTGCCCACAGGCTGAACACTGAAGCTTTCTTT.

Concerning this clone: The same CDR3 is also encoded by other DNA sequences in this sample. The rearrangement links TRBV28 to TRBJ1-2; 7 nucleotides agree with TRBD1. J lost 5 bases, V lost 5 bases, and 5 bases had no gene match. CDR3 length: 13 residues. Germline lookup yields CDR1 MDHEN and CDR2 SYDVKM. The DNA for the CDR3 is TGTGCCAGCAGTCTTGACAGGGTGTATGGCTACACCTTC. Translation: CASSLDRVYGYTF.

The J gene is TRBJ1-3, the V gene TRBV28; 7 positions agree with TRBD1. CDR1 is MDHEN and CDR2 is SYDVKM in the germline V gene. The CDR3 has 14 residues. Germline trimming cut 5 bases from V and 1 base from J; bases unmatched to any gene: 2. The DNA of the CDR3 is TGTGCCAGCAGTGAACAGGGGTCTGGAAACACCATATATTTT. Translating it yields CASSEQGSGNTIYF.

This rearrangement joins TRBV29-1 to TRBJ2-1; 7 nucleotides match TRBD1. In germline, CDR1 is SQVTM, CDR2 ANQGSEA. Trimming cost V 3 bases and J 6 bases; bases outside gene matches: 11. This CDR3 is built from 15 residues. DNA for the CDR3: TGCAGCGTTGAGTTGGGGACAGCTTATGGCAATGAGCAGTTCTTC. The encoded protein is CSVELGTAYGNEQFF.

As for this clone: The identical CDR3 is also encoded by other nucleotide sequences in the sample. The chain links TRBV18 to TRBJ2-3; a weak D match, TRBD2 (6 bases). V dropped 3 bases and J dropped 5 bases, with 6 bases sitting between them. The length of the CDR3 is 12 residues. Germline CDR1 reads KGHSH; CDR2 reads LQKENI. The CDR3 region is CASSPRGDTQYF. DNA of the CDR3: TGTGCCAGCTCACCGCGGGGAGATACGCAGTATTTT.

The genes are TRBV7-9 and TRBJ1-2; 7 nucleotides match TRBD1. Germline CDR1 SEHNR, CDR2 FQNEAQ (reference sequence). This CDR3 has 14 amino acids. V gave up 2 bases and J gave up 6 bases; unmatched junction bases: 6. Here the CDR3 reads CASSLQTGPNGYTF. The CDR3 bases are TGTGCCAGCAGCTTACAGACAGGGCCTAATGGCTACACCTTC. The whole variable domain, filled in from reference TRBV7-9 and TRBJ1-2, reads DTGVSQNPRHKITKRGQNVTFRCDPISEHNRLYWYRQTLGQGPEFLTYFQNEAQLEKSRLLSDRFSAERPKGSFSTLEIQRTEQGDSAMYLCASSLQTGPNGYTFGSGTRLTVV.

The chain employs TRBV2 and TRBJ1-4, with 7 bases matching TRBD1. V shed 4 bases and J 5 bases; nucleotides not matched to a gene: 4. Germline CDR1 is SNHLY and CDR2 is FYNNEI. There are 14 residues in the CDR3. The chain's CDR3 is CASSGGRGNEKLFF. As DNA, the CDR3 is TGTGCCAGCAGTGGGGGCAGGGGGAATGAAAAACTGTTTTTT. The complete variable domain, with remaining parts taken from reference TRBV2 and TRBJ1-4, reads EPEVTQTPSHQVTQMGQEVILRCVPISNHLYFYWYRQILGQKVEFLVSFYNNEISEKSEIFDDQFSVERPDGSNFTLKIRSTKLEDSAMYFCASSGGRGNEKLFFGSGTQLSVL.

Here the CDR3 DNA reads TGTGCCAGCAGCGATGAAGCTAGCGACACCGGGGAGCTGTTTTTT. Translated: CASSDEASDTGELFF. The chain is built from TRBV5-4 and TRBJ2-2; D perhaps matches TRBD2 (6 bases). V was clipped by 4 bases and J by 3 bases, with 13 bases between them. The CDR3 sequence is 15 residues long. The germline gives CDR1 SGHNT, CDR2 YYREEE (reference sequence).